The clone carrying this TCR beta chain was recorded a few times. Its antigen is unknown. The CDR3 is made up of 12 amino acids. The V end was cut by 4 bases, the J end by 7 bases, with 5 bases between. CDR1 is SGHTA and CDR2 is FQGNSA in the germline V gene. TCRdb redid the calling of the 5' RACE reads with MiXCR, one entry per CDR3 protein. This sample carries roughly 450,000 distinct CDR3 sequences, roughly 26% of them seen once, and the ten largest clones take about 0.9%. This entry is derived from a study of CD8 T cells in ankylosing spondylitis. Study conclusions and caveats: Within ankylosing spondylitis blood, a TCR beta motif made up of several highly homologous variants appeared to be characteristic.

The chain recombines TRBV7-2 with TRBJ1-6; D is undetermined. The sequenced material came from blood, either unsorted or a sorted T cell fraction (not recorded which). The TCR was taken from a male donor with ankylosing spondylitis. CDR3: CASSSVNSPLHF. CDR3 bases: TGTGCCAGCAGCTCGGTAAATTCACCCCTCCACTTT. The variable domain in full, with the rest retrieved from reference TRBV7-2 and TRBJ1-6, is GAGVSQSPSNKVTEKGKDVELRCDPISGHTALYWYRQSLGQGLEFLIYFQGNSAPDKSGLPSDRFSAERTGGSVSTLTIQRTQQEDSAVYLCASSSVNSPLHFGNGTRLTVT.